This T cell receptor (beta chain) comes out of a study of CD8+CD57+ T cells in acquired aplastic anemia. The TCR beta profiling, which covered VDJ combination and CDR3 sequence, was carried out using genomic DNA as the template. TCRdb called the reads again in MiXCR, with one record for every CDR3 protein. The sample yields 200,000 or so distinct CDR3 sequences, roughly 64% seen once. This clonotype was seen more than once but under ten times. The V end lost 5 bases, the J end lost 1 base, and 6 bases lay between the germline ends. The CDR3 has 12 amino acids. Germline V gene sequence: CDR1 MGHDK, CDR2 SYGVNS.

The sample was sorted CD4+, CD8+, or CD8+CD57+ T cells (not recorded which) from PBMCs. The chain recombines TRBV25-1 with TRBJ2-7; D not resolved. The origin of this receptor is a human donor with severe aplastic anemia or a healthy control (not recorded which). CDR3 sequence reads: CASSKGSYEQYF. In DNA, the CDR3 is TGTGCCAGCAGTAAGGGATCCTACGAGCAGTACTTC.